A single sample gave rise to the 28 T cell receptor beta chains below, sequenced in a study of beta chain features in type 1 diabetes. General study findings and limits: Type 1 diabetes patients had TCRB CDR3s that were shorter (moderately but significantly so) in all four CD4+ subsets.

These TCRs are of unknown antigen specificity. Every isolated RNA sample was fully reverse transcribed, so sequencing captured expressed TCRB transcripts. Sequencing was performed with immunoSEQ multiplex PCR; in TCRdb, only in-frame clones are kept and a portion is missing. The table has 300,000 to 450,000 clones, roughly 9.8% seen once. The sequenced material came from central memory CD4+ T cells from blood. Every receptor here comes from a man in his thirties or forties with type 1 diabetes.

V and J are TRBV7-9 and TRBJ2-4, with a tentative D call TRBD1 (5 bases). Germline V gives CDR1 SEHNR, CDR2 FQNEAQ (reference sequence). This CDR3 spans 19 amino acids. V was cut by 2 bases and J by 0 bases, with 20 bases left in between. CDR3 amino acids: CASSLLRTGSPLAKNIQYF. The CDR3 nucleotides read TGTGCCAGCAGCTTACTCAGAACAGGCTCCCCACTAGCCAAAAACATTCAGTACTTC.

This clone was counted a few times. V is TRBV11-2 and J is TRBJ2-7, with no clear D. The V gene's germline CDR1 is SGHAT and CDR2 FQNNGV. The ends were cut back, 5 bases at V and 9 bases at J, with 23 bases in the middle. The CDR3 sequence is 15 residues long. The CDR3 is CASSETFSSWQRQYF. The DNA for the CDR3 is TGTGCCAGCAGCGAAACTTTTAGCAGCTGGCAGCGGCAGTACTTC.

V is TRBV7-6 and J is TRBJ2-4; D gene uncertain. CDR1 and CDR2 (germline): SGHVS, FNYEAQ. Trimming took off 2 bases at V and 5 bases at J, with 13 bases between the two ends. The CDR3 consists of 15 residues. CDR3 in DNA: TGTGCCAGCAGCTTATTACCCTCCACCCAAAACATTCAGTACTTC. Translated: CASSLLPSTQNIQYF.

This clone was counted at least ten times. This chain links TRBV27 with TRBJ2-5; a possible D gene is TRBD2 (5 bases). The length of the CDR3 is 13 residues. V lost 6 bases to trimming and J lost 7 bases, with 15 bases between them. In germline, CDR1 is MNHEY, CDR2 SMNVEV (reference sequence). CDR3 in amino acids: CASRATREGTQYF. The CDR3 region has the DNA TGTGCCAGCAGGGCGACACGCGAGGGGACCCAGTACTTC.

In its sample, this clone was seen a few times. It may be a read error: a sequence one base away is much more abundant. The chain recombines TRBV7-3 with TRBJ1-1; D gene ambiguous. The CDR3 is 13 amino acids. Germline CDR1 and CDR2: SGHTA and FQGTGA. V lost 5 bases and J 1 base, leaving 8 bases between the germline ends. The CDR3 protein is CASSPPGNTEAFF. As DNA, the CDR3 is TGTGCCAGCAGCCCCCCCGGGAACACTGAAGCTTTCTTT.

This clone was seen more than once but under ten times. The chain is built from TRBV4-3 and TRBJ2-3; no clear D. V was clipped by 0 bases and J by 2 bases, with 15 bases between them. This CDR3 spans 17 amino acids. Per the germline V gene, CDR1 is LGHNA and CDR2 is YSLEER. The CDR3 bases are TGCGCCAGCAGCCAAGATGCGAACTTCCACGACACAGATACGCAGTATTTT. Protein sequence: CASSQDANFHDTDTQYF.

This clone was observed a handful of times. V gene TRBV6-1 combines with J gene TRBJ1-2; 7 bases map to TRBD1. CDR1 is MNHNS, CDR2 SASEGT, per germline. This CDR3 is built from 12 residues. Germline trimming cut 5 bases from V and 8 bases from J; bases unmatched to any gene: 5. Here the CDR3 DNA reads TGTGCCAGCAGTTTCCAGGGGGGAGGCTACACCTTC. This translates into CASSFQGGGYTF.

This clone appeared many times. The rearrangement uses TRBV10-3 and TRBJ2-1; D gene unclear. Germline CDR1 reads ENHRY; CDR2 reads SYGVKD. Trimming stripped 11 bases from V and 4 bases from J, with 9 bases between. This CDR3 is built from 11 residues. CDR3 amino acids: CAVQIYNEQFF. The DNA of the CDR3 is TGTGCCGTGCAGATTTACAATGAGCAGTTCTTC.

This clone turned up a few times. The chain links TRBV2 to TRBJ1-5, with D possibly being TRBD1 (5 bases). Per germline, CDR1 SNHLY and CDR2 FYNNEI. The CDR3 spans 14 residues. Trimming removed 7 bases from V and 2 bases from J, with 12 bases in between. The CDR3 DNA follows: TGTGCCAGCAAAACGTGGGGGGGCAATCAGCCCCAGCATTTT. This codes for CASKTWGGNQPQHF.

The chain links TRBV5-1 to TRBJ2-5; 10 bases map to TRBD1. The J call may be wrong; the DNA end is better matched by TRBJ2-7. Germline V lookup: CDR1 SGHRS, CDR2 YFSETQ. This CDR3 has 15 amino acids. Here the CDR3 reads CASSLVGTGVDEQYF. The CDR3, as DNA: TGCGCCAGCAGCTTGGTGGGGACAGGGGTAGACGAGCAGTACTTC.

The CDR3 sequence: CSARKGSSGNTIYF. The CDR3 DNA reads as TGCAGCGCCCGGAAGGGGTCCTCTGGAAACACCATATATTTT. This rearrangement joins TRBV29-1 to TRBJ1-3; a weak D match, TRBD1 (5 bases). The germline gives CDR1 SQVTM, CDR2 ANQGSEA. V was pared by 7 bases and J by 0 bases, with 13 bases between. This CDR3 has 14 amino acids.

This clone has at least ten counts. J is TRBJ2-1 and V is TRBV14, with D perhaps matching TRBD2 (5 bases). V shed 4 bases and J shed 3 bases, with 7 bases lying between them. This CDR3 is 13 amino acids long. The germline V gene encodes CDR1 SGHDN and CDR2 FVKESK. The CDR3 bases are TGTGCCAGCAGCCCCGGGAACTACAATGAGCAGTTCTTC. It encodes CASSPGNYNEQFF.

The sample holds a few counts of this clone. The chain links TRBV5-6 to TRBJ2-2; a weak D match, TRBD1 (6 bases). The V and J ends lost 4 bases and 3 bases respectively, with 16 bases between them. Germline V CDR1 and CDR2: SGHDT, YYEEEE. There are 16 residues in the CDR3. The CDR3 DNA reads TGTGCCAGCAGCCCCTGGGGGCAGGGGTACACCGGGGAGCTGTTTTTT. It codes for CASSPWGQGYTGELFF.

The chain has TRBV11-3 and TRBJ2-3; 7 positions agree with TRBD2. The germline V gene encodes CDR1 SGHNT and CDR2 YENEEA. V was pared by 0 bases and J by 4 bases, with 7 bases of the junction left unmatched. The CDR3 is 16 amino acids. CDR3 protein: CASSLDGSAGADTQYF. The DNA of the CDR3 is TGTGCCAGCAGCTTAGATGGCAGTGCGGGGGCAGATACGCAGTATTTT.

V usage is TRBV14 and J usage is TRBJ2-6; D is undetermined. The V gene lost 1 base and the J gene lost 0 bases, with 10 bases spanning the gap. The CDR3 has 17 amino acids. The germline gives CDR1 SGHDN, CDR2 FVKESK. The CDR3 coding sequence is TGTGCCAGCAGCCAAGGGGTCAGCTTCTCTGGGGCCAACGTCCTGACTTTC. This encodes CASSQGVSFSGANVLTF.

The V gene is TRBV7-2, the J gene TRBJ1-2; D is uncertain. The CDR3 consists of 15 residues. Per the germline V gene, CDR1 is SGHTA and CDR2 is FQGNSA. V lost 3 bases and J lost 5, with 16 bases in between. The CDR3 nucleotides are TGTGCCAGCAGCTTCCCAGAGGGAATTCATTATGGCTACACCTTC. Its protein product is CASSFPEGIHYGYTF.

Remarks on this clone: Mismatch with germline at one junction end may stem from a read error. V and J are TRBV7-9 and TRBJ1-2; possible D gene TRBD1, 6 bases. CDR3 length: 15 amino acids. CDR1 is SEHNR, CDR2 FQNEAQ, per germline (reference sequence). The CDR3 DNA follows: TGTGCCAGCACCTTAGCTACTGGACAGACGGGTGGCTACACCTTC. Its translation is CASTLATGQTGGYTF.

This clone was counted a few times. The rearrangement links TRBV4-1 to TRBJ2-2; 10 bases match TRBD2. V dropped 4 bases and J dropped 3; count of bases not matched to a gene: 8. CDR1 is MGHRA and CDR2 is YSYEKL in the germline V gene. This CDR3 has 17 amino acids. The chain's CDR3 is CASSRALAGAYTGELFF. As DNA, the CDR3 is TGCGCCAGCAGCCGCGCTCTAGCGGGAGCCTACACCGGGGAGCTGTTTTTT.

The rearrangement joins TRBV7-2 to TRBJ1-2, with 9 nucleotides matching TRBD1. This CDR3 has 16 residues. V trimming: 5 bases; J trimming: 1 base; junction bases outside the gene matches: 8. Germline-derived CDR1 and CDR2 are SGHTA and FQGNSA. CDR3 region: CASSPRDRAFNYGYTF. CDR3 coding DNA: TGTGCCAGCAGCCCCCGGGACAGGGCCTTTAACTATGGCTACACCTTC.

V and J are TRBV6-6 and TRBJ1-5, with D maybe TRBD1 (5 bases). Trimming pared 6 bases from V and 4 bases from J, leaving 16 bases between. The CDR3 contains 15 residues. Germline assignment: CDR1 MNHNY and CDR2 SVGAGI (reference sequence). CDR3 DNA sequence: TGTGCCAGCAGCTGGGGGATAGGAAGAAATCAGCCCCAGCATTTT. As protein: CASSWGIGRNQPQHF.

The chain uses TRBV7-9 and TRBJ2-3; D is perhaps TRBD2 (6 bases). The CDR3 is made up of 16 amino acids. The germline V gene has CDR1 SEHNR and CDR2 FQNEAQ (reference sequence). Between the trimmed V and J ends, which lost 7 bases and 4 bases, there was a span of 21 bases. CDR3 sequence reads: CASTKGLTGPADTQYF. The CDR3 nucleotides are TGTGCCAGCACCAAGGGACTTACCGGGCCCGCAGATACGCAGTATTTT.

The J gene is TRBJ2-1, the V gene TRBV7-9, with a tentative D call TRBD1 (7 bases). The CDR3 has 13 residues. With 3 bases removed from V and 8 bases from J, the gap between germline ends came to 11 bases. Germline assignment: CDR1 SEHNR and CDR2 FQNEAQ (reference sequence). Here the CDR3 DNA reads TGTGCCAGCAGCTTCCTCAGGGGGGATGAGCAGTTCTTC. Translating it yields CASSFLRGDEQFF.

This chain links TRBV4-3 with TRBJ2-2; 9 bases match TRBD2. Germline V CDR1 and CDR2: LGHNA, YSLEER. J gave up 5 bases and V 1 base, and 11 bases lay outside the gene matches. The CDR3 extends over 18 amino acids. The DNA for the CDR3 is TGCGCCAGCAGCCAAGCACCTCCGGCGGGGGGGTTTACCGGGGAGCTGTTTTTT. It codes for CASSQAPPAGGFTGELFF.

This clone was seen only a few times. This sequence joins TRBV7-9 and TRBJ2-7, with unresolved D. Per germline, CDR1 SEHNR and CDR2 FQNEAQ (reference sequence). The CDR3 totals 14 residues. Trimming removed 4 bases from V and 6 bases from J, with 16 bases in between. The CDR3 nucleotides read TGTGCCAGCAGCTCATCCCCGTTGGTGGGCGAGCAGTACTTC. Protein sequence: CASSSSPLVGEQYF.

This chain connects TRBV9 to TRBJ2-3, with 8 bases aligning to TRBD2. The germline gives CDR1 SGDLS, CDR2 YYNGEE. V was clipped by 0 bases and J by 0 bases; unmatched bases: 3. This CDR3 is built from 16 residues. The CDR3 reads CASSVVSSGSTDTQYF. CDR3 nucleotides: TGTGCCAGCAGCGTAGTATCTAGCGGGAGCACAGATACGCAGTATTTT.

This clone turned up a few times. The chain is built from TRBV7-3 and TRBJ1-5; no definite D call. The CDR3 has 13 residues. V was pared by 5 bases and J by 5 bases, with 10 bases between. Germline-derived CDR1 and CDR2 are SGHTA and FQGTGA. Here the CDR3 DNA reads TGTGCCAGCAGCCCATCCCAGGATCAGCCCCAGCATTTT. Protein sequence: CASSPSQDQPQHF.

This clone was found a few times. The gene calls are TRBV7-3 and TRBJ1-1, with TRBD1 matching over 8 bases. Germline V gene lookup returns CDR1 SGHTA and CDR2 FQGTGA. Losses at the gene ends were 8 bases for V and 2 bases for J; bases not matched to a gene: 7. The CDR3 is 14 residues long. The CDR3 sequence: CASGSGQGNTEAFF. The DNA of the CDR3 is TGTGCCAGCGGGAGTGGACAGGGAAACACTGAAGCTTTCTTT.

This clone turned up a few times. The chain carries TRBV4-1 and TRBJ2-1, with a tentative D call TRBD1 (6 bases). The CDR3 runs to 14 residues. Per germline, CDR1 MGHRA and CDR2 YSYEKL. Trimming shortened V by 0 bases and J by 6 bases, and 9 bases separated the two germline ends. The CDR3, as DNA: TGCGCCAGCAGCCAAGAGGGACAAATCAATGAGCAGTTCTTC. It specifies CASSQEGQINEQFF.